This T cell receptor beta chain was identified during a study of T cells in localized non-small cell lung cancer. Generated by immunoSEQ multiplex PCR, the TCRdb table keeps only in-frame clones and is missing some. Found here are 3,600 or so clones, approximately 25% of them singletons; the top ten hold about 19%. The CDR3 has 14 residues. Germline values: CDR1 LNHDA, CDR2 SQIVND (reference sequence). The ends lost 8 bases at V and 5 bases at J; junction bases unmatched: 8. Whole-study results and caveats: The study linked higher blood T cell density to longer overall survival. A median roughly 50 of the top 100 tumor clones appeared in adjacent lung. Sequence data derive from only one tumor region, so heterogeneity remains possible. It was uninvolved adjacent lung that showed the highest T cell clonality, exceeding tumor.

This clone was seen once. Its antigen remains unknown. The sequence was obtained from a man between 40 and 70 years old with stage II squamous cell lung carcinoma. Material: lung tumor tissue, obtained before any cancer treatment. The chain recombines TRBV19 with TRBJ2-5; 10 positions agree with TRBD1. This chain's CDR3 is CASSWTGGKETQYF. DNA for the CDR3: TGTGCCAGTTCCTGGACAGGGGGGAAGGAGACCCAGTACTTC.